The clone carrying this TCR beta chain was observed a single time. The data derive from a study of blood T cell repertoires in COVID-19. Only in-frame clones appear in the TCRdb table, and some are missing; sequencing was by immunoSEQ multiplex PCR. The data hold tens of thousands of clones, with 85% to 90% observed a single time. This CDR3 has 13 amino acids. Trimming took off 7 bases at V and 10 bases at J, with 19 bases between the two ends. This rearrangement joins TRBV12-3 or TRBV12-4 to TRBJ1-1, with D unclear. The specimen sequenced was peripheral blood. The TCR originated in a human donor in a cohort sampled during active COVID-19. The CDR3 DNA reads as TGTGCCAGCACCCTGGAGAGGAATCGGGTAGCTTTCTTT. As protein: CASTLERNRVAFF.